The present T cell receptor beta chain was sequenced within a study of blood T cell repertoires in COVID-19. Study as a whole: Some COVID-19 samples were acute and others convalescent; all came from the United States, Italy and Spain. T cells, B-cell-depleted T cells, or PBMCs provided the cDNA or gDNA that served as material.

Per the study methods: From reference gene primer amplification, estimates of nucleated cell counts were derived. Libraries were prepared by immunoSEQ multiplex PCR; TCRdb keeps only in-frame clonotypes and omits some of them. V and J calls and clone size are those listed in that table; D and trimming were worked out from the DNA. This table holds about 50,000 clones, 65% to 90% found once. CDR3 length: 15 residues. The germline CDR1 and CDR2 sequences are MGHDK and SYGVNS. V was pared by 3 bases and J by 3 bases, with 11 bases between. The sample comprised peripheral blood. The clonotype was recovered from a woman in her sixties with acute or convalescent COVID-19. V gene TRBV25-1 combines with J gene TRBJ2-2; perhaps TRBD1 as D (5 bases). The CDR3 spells CASSDAGIDTGELFF. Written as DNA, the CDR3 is TGTGCCAGCAGTGATGCAGGGATCGACACCGGGGAGCTGTTTTTT. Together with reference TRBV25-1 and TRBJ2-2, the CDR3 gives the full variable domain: EADIYQTPRYLVIGTGKKITLECSQTMGHDKMYWYQQDPGMELHLIHYSYGVNSTEKGDLSSESTVSRIRTEHFPLTLESARPSHTSQYLCASSDAGIDTGELFFGEGSRLTVL.